Reported below is one T cell receptor (beta chain). Researchers ran the PCR with 60 Vbeta and 13 Jbeta primers. Measured with immunoSEQ multiplex PCR; TCRdb has only the in-frame clones, and not every one. The sample contains around 140,000 clones, around nine tenths of which appear only once. The source of the sample is a study of cytomegalovirus exposure and HLA in healthy donors. The CDR3 spans 16 residues. Germline loops: CDR1 MDHEN, CDR2 SYDVKM. V shed 2 bases and J 2 bases; nucleotides not matched to a gene: 3. The J gene is TRBJ2-6, the V gene TRBV28, with 7 nucleotides matching TRBD1. Sequencing was done on a sample of PBMCs. This receptor was obtained from a woman under 40 in good health and CMV-seronegative. The CDR3 loop reads CASSLVGTAGANVLTF. The CDR3, as DNA: TGTGCCAGCAGTTTAGTAGGGACAGCTGGGGCCAACGTCCTGACTTTC.